The present T cell receptor beta chain was sequenced within a study of blood T cell repertoires in COVID-19. Repertoires were generated with immunoSEQ multiplex PCR, while TCRdb's copy carries only in-frame clones and drops some. The sample consists of roughly 110,000 clones, about 70% of them appearing once. Germline-derived CDR1 and CDR2 are LNHDA and SQIVND (reference sequence). The V gene lost 5 bases and the J gene lost 1 base, with 11 bases spanning the gap. The CDR3 has 14 residues. The clonotype originates from a human donor with acute or convalescent COVID-19. The donor label of this sample is uncertain. The rearrangement uses TRBV19 and TRBJ1-2; D unresolved. Sequencing was done on a sample of peripheral blood. In DNA, the CDR3 is TGTGCCAGTAGTCGGGAGGTTGGTAACTATGGCTACACCTTC. As protein: CASSREVGNYGYTF.